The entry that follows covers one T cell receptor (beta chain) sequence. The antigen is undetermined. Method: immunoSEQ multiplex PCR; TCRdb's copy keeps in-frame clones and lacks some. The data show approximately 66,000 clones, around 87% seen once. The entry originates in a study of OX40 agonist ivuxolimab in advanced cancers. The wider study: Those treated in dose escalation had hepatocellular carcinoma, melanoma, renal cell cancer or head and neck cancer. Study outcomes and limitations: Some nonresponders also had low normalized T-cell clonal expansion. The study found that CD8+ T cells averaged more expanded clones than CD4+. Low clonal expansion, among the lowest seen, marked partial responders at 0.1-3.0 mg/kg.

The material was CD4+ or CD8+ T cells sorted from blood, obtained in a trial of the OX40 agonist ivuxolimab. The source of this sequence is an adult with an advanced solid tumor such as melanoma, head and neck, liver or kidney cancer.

The CDR3 protein is CASSEWDGRYSNQPQHF. In DNA form, the CDR3 reads TGTGCCAGCAGTGAATGGGATGGAAGGTATAGCAATCAGCCCCAGCATTTT. The chain recombines TRBV6-1 with TRBJ1-5; D uncertain. V lost 2 bases, J lost 0 bases, and 14 bases lay in between. CDR3 length equals 17 residues. The germline CDR1 and CDR2 sequences are MNHNS and SASEGT.